This T cell receptor (beta chain) is from a study of long-term antiretroviral therapy in people with HIV. The immunoSEQ assay was v3.0, run at survey level. The assay was immunoSEQ multiplex PCR, and TCRdb's table has in-frame clones only and misses some. The profile shows about 21,000 clones, more than 75% of them singletons. Sequenced here: unsorted PBMCs, sampled 2.3 years after starting antiretroviral therapy. The sequence was obtained from a man in his sixties with HIV.

In nucleotides, the CDR3 is TGTGCCAGCAGTTTTTGGAGCTTTGGGGCCAACGTCCTGACTTTC. It yields the protein CASSFWSFGANVLTF. V and J are TRBV27 and TRBJ2-6; D remains ambiguous. V was shortened by 3 bases and J by 3 bases, with 9 bases between the two germline ends. Per germline, CDR1 MNHEY and CDR2 SMNVEV (reference sequence). There are 15 residues in the CDR3.